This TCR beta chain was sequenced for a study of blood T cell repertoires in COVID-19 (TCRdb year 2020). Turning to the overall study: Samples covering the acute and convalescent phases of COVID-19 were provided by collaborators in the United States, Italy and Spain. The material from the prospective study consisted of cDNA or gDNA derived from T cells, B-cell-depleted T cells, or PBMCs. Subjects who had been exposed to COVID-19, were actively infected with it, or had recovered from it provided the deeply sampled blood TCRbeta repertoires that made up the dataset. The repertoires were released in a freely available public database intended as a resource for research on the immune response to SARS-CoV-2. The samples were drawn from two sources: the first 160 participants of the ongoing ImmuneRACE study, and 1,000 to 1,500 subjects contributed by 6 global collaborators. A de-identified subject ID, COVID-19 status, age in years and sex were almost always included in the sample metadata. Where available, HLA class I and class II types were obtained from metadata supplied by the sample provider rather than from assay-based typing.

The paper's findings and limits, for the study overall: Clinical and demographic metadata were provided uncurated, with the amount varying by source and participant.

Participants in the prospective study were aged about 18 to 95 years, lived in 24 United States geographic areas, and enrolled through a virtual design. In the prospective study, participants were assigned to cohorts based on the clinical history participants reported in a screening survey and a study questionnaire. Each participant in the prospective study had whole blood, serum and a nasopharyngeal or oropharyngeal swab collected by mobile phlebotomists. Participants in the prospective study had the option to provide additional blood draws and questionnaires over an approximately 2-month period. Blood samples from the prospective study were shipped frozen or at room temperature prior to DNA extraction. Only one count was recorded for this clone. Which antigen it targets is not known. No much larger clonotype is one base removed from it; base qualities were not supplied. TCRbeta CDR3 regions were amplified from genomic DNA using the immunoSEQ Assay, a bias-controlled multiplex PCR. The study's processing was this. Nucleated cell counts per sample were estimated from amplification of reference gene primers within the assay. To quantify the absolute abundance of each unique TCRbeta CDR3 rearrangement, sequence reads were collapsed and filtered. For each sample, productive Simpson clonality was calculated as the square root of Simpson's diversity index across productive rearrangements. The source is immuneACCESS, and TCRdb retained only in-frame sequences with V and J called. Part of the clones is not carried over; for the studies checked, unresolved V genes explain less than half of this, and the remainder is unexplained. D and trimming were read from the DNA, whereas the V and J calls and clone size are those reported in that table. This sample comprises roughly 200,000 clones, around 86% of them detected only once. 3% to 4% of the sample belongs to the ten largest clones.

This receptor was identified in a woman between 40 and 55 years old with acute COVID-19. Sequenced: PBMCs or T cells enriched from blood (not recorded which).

The bases read TGTGCCAGCAGCATACGGCTGATGGGCGGGAGGATGAATGAGCAGTTCTTC. Translated, it reads CASSIRLMGGRMNEQFF. The chain is assembled from TRBV11-2 and TRBJ2-1; 8 bases in the junction line up with TRBD2. Germline trimming: 5 bases from V, 7 bases from J; junction bases outside gene matches: 16. Taken from cysteine to phenylalanine, the CDR3 has 17 residues. The read is trimmed to its CDR3 DNA, 51 bases read in frame from base 1. Based on the germline V gene, the CDR1 and CDR2 sequences are SGHAT and FQNNGV.